Given below is one T cell receptor (beta chain) in context. The data were taken from a study of OX40 agonist ivuxolimab in advanced cancers. This CDR3 is 12 amino acids long. Trimming stripped 3 bases from V and 3 bases from J, with 7 bases between. Germline loops: CDR1 SGHRS, CDR2 YFSETQ. Repertoires were generated with immunoSEQ multiplex PCR, while TCRdb's copy carries only in-frame clones and drops some. The table records over 30,000 clones, 84% of them present only once. This sequence originates from an adult with an advanced solid tumor such as melanoma, head and neck, liver or kidney cancer. The gene calls are TRBV5-1 and TRBJ2-7; D gene ambiguous. Sequences were derived from CD4+ or CD8+ T cells sorted from blood, sampled in a trial of the OX40 agonist ivuxolimab. The CDR3 loop reads CASSWGGYEQYF. The CDR3 DNA follows: TGCGCCAGCAGCTGGGGTGGCTACGAGCAGTACTTC.